The clone carrying this TCR beta chain showed up just once. This entry is derived from a study of blood T cell repertoires in COVID-19. Study overall: There were acute and convalescent COVID-19 samples, and they came from the United States, Italy and Spain. From T cells, B-cell-depleted T cells, or PBMCs came the material, which was cDNA or gDNA.

The assay was immunoSEQ multiplex PCR, and TCRdb's table has in-frame clones only and misses some. The table includes under 250,000 clones, 81% detected once. Residents of about two dozen US areas, aged about 18 to 95 years, made up the participants. Participants' reported clinical history set cohort assignment. The sequenced sample was PBMCs or T cells enriched from blood (not recorded which). This sequence originates from a woman aged 45-60 years with acute COVID-19.

Written as DNA, the CDR3 is TGTGCCAGCAGCTTCTCCGCGGGGCGATCGACAGGGGAGCAGTACTTC. As protein: CASSFSAGRSTGEQYF. V is TRBV11-2 and J is TRBJ2-7; D might be TRBD1 (7 bases). CDR1 is SGHAT, CDR2 FQNNGV, per germline. Trimming took 3 bases from V and 7 from J, leaving 22 bases between them. This CDR3 contains 16 residues.